The rows below give T cell receptor beta chains drawn from one sample of a study of CD8 T cells in ankylosing spondylitis. TCRdb reprocessed the 5' RACE reads with MiXCR, giving one entry per CDR3 protein. The table has 450,000 to 550,000 distinct CDR3 sequences, less than 6% seen once. Input material: blood, either unsorted or a sorted T cell fraction (not recorded which). All receptors derive from a male donor with ankylosing spondylitis. CDR3s include the opening cysteine and the closing phenylalanine or tryptophan. A D gene is named only where the DNA matches it firmly. The size of a clone is reported for some rows only, either as once, few or many, or as a class for expanded clones.

V	J	D	length	size	CDR3	DNA
TRBV5-5	TRBJ2-6	TRBD1	17	many	CASSFTGTASGANVLTF	TGTGCCAGCAGCTTTACCGGGACAGCCTCTGGGGCCAACGTCCTGACTTTC
TRBV4-2	TRBJ2-1	.	12	many	CASSQVGSEQFF	TGTGCCAGCAGCCAAGTCGGGAGTGAGCAGTTCTTC
TRBV20-1	TRBJ2-6	.	16	.	CSAREGLFSGANVLTF	TGCAGTGCTAGAGAGGGACTGTTCTCTGGGGCCAACGTCCTGACTTTC
TRBV5-1	TRBJ2-3	TRBD1	17	many	CASRPRQGVRATDTQYF	TGCGCCAGTAGGCCGCGACAGGGGGTAAGGGCCACAGATACGCAGTATTTT
TRBV7-9	TRBJ1-4	TRBD1	17	many	CASSSRATGETNEKLFF	TGTGCCAGCAGCTCGCGAGCAACAGGGGAAACGAATGAAAAACTGTTTTTT
TRBV29-1	TRBJ2-3	TRBD1	14	many	CSVDPGQVTDTQYF	TGCAGCGTTGACCCGGGACAGGTGACAGATACGCAGTATTTT
TRBV20-1	TRBJ2-5	TRBD1	13	many	CSARGTEQETQYF	TGCAGTGCTAGGGGGACAGAACAAGAGACCCAGTACTTC
TRBV12-3/TRBV12-4	TRBJ2-1	TRBD1	18	many	CASSLLRGGLSSYNEQFF	TGTGCCAGCAGTTTACTACGAGGGGGCCTGAGCTCCTACAATGAGCAGTTCTTC
TRBV12-3/TRBV12-4	TRBJ1-5	TRBD1	13	many	CASSFDRGQPQHF	TGTGCCAGCAGTTTTGACAGGGGACAGCCCCAGCATTTT
TRBV5-1	TRBJ1-2	.	16	many	CASSLRETNHGYGYTF	TGCGCCAGCAGCCTCCGGGAGACCAACCACGGGTATGGCTACACCTTC
TRBV7-9	TRBJ2-7	TRBD1	13	many	CASSPNTGDEQYF	TGTGCCAGCAGCCCGAATACAGGGGACGAGCAGTACTTC
TRBV7-2	TRBJ2-1	.	15	few	CASSRQWGAYNEQFF	TGTGCCAGCAGCCGGCAATGGGGAGCCTACAATGAGCAGTTCTTC
TRBV5-1	TRBJ1-2	.	13	few	CASSLEGYSGYTF	TGCGCCAGCAGCTTGGAGGGGTACTCTGGCTACACCTTC
TRBV7-6	TRBJ2-1	.	15	many	CASSLRGNSYNEQFF	TGTGCCAGCAGCTTACGGGGGAACTCCTACAATGAGCAGTTCTTC
TRBV5-1	TRBJ2-7	.	13	many	CASTMDIYYEQYF	TGCGCCAGCACCATGGATATTTACTACGAGCAGTACTTC
TRBV10-3	TRBJ2-5	TRBD2	13	many	CAIRSGTLETQYF	TGTGCCATCAGGAGCGGGACTTTAGAGACCCAGTACTTC
TRBV7-2	TRBJ2-1	.	15	.	CASSLGSSSHNEQFF	TGTGCCAGCAGCTTAGGAAGCAGCTCCCACAATGAGCAGTTCTTC
TRBV7-3	TRBJ1-3	TRBD1	16	.	CASSLTGTGAGNTIYF	TGTGCCAGCAGCTTAACCGGGACAGGGGCTGGAAACACCATATATTTT
TRBV6-2/TRBV6-3	TRBJ2-7	.	13	many	CASWKGRPYEQYF	TGTGCCAGCTGGAAAGGGAGGCCCTACGAGCAGTACTTC
TRBV20-1	TRBJ1-1	.	14	many	CSASSDSTGGEAFF	TGCAGTGCTAGTTCGGACAGTACGGGCGGTGAAGCTTTCTTT
TRBV5-6	TRBJ1-2	TRBD1	15	many	CASSWGDRANYGYTF	TGTGCCAGCAGCTGGGGGGACAGGGCAAACTATGGCTACACCTTC
TRBV5-1	TRBJ1-1	.	14	many	CASSTERQAAEAFF	TGCGCCAGCAGCACAGAAAGACAAGCGGCTGAAGCTTTCTTT
TRBV6-1	TRBJ2-7	.	15	few	CASSRGQPSSYEQYF	TGTGCCAGCAGCCGCGGACAGCCGAGCTCCTACGAGCAGTACTTC
TRBV12-3/TRBV12-4	TRBJ1-1	.	13	many	CASSSSLGTEAFF	TGTGCCAGCAGCTCTTCTCTGGGCACTGAAGCTTTCTTT
TRBV5-1	TRBJ2-1	TRBD2	16	few	CASSLGLVAGKDEQFF	TGCGCCAGCAGCTTGGGGTTAGTAGCGGGAAAGGATGAGCAGTTCTTC